A single sample gave rise to the 32 T cell receptor beta chains below, sequenced in a study of blood T cell repertoires in COVID-19. This table comes from immunoSEQ multiplex PCR, and its TCRdb copy is limited to in-frame clones, with some not included. The sample lists 45,000 to 55,000 clones; approximately 87% were seen once. Sequencing was performed on peripheral blood. Receptor source: a human donor in a cohort sampled during active COVID-19.

V and J are TRBV11-2 and TRBJ2-3; TRBD2 agrees at 8 bases. After removal of 4 bases from V and 4 bases from J, the junction contained 4 bases not matched to a gene. The CDR3 extends over 14 amino acids. CDR1 and CDR2 from the germline V gene are SGHAT and FQNNGV. The CDR3 nucleotides read TGTGCCAGCAGCTCACGGGGGGGCTCAGATACGCAGTATTTT. It specifies CASSSRGGSDTQYF.

This chain joins TRBV5-4 and TRBJ2-7, with no clear D. The germline CDR1 and CDR2 sequences are SGHNT and YYREEE (reference sequence). V dropped 4 bases and J dropped 0 bases, with 11 bases sitting between them. This CDR3 has 14 amino acids. The CDR3 coding sequence is TGTGCCAGCAGCCTGGACCGGAGCTCCTACGAGCAGTACTTC. It yields the protein CASSLDRSSYEQYF. Supplemented by reference TRBV5-4 and TRBJ2-7, the full variable domain reads ETGVTQSPTHLIKTRGQQVTLRCSSQSGHNTVSWYQQALGQGPQFIFQYYREEENGRGNFPPRFSGLQFPNYSSELNVNALELDDSALYLCASSLDRSSYEQYFGPGTRLTVT.

V and J are TRBV5-4 and TRBJ1-2; 8 bases line up with TRBD1. Trimming at V came to 4 bases and at J to 10 bases, leaving 15 bases not matched to a gene. The CDR3 sequence is 15 residues long. Germline lookup yields CDR1 SGHNT and CDR2 YYREEE (reference sequence). CDR3 in amino acids: CASSPGDRLAGDYTF. Written as DNA, the CDR3 is TGTGCCAGCAGCCCCGGGGACAGGCTAGCTGGCGACTACACCTTC.

The gene calls are TRBV19 and TRBJ2-1; D may be TRBD1 (6 bases). This CDR3 region has 17 residues. V was cut by 5 bases and J by 9 bases, with 26 bases left in between. Germline V lookup: CDR1 LNHDA, CDR2 SQIVND (reference sequence). CDR3: CASSPGQHHTRYGEQFF. The CDR3 bases are TGTGCCAGTAGTCCAGGACAGCACCATACTCGGTATGGTGAGCAGTTCTTC.

The J gene is TRBJ1-2, the V gene TRBV18; D is unclear. Germline V gene sequence: CDR1 KGHSH, CDR2 LQKENI. The V end lost 3 bases, the J end lost 6 bases, and 8 bases lay between the germline ends. The CDR3 has 12 amino acids. Here the CDR3 reads CASSPAGNGYTF. CDR3 DNA: TGTGCCAGCTCACCCGCGGGGAATGGCTACACCTTC.

The chain links TRBV6-5 to TRBJ2-7; 7 nucleotides agree with TRBD2. V gave up 6 bases and J gave up 0 bases; unmatched junction bases: 5. CDR1 and CDR2 from the germline V gene are MNHEY and SVGAGI. This CDR3 is 14 amino acids long. The CDR3 DNA is TGTGCCAGCAGGAGCGGGGTGTTCTCCTACGAGCAGTACTTC. Its protein product is CASRSGVFSYEQYF.

This clone has more than one count but fewer than ten. The chain combines TRBV7-2 with TRBJ2-5; 7 nucleotides align to TRBD1. The germline V gene has CDR1 SGHTA and CDR2 FQGNSA. The CDR3 contains 16 residues. J lost 4 bases, V lost 5 bases, and 13 bases had no gene match. The CDR3 coding sequence is TGTGCCAGCAGCAAACCACCCCCGACAGGGAGAGAGACCCAGTACTTC. As protein: CASSKPPPTGRETQYF.

The rearrangement links TRBV27 to TRBJ1-5; no clear D. The CDR3 has 14 residues. Germline V CDR1 and CDR2: MNHEY, SMNVEV (reference sequence). Trimming stripped 4 bases from V and 7 bases from J, with 14 bases between. The CDR3 here is CASSWKGVTQPQHF. CDR3 in DNA: TGTGCCAGCAGTTGGAAAGGAGTAACCCAGCCCCAGCATTTT.

This chain joins TRBV28 and TRBJ1-1; 8 bases line up with TRBD1. Germline V gives CDR1 MDHEN, CDR2 SYDVKM. This CDR3 is 15 amino acids long. The J segment lost 3 bases and the V segment lost 5 bases, leaving 8 bases of the junction unmatched. The CDR3 region has the DNA TGTGCCAGCAGTCCTCGACAGGGGAGACACACTGAAGCTTTCTTT. Translation: CASSPRQGRHTEAFF. Filled out from reference TRBV28 and TRBJ1-1, the complete variable domain reads DVKVTQSSRYLVKRTGEKVFLECVQDMDHENMFWYRQDPGLGLRLIYFSYDVKMKEKGDIPEGYSVSREKKERFSLILESASTNQTSMYLCASSPRQGRHTEAFFGQGTRLTVV.

The gene calls are TRBV10-3 and TRBJ2-7; TRBD1 is a possible D gene (6 bases). Deletions cut 3 bases from V and 0 bases from J, with 6 bases between. CDR3 length equals 13 residues. Germline V gene data show CDR1 as ENHRY and CDR2 as SYGVKD. In nucleotides, the CDR3 is TGTGCCATCAGTGAACAGGGCTCCTACGAGCAGTACTTC. Its protein is CAISEQGSYEQYF.

J is TRBJ1-1 and V is TRBV7-2, with 11 bases matching TRBD1. The junction had 9 bases not matched to a gene; V was cut back by 5 bases and J by 4 bases. Germline CDR1 is SGHTA and CDR2 is FQGNSA. This CDR3 has 16 amino acids. DNA for the CDR3: TGTGCCAGCAGCCCCCTATCGGGGACAGGGGGCACTGAAGCTTTCTTT. Protein product: CASSPLSGTGGTEAFF.

The rearrangement uses TRBV5-1 and TRBJ2-2, with D perhaps matching TRBD1 (5 bases). The germline V gene encodes CDR1 SGHRS and CDR2 YFSETQ. V lost 1 base and J 0 bases, leaving 7 bases between the germline ends. The CDR3 extends over 15 amino acids. The CDR3, as DNA: TGCGCCAGCAGCTTGACAGGCGCGAACACCGGGGAGCTGTTTTTT. Translated, it gives CASSLTGANTGELFF.

This chain uses TRBV20-1 with TRBJ2-3, with TRBD2 identical over 9 bases. CDR3 length: 17 residues. CDR1 is DFQATT, CDR2 SNEGSKA, per germline (reference sequence). V was pared by 3 bases and J by 4 bases, with 14 bases of the junction left unmatched. For the CDR3, the DNA is TGCAGTGCTAGTATGCGGGGGGGCCTGACCAGTCCAGATACGCAGTATTTT. It encodes CSASMRGGLTSPDTQYF.

The V gene is TRBV12-3 or TRBV12-4, the J gene TRBJ1-6; D might be TRBD1 (6 bases). CDR3 length: 13 amino acids. The V gene lost 6 bases and the J gene lost 10 bases, with 13 bases spanning the gap. The CDR3: CASRQGLNSPLHF. Here the CDR3 DNA reads TGTGCCAGCAGACAGGGTTTAAACTCACCCCTCCACTTT.

The V gene is TRBV6-2 or TRBV6-3, the J gene TRBJ1-1, with TRBD1 matching over 10 bases. CDR1 and CDR2 from the germline V gene are MNHEY and SVGEGT. The CDR3 is 14 residues long. V trimming: 2 bases; J trimming: 6 bases; junction bases outside the gene matches: 3. CDR3 bases: TGTGCCAGCAGTTACGGGACAGGGGTTCCTGAAGCTTTCTTT. It is translated as CASSYGTGVPEAFF.

This clone was picked up one time. The chain has TRBV5-1 and TRBJ1-3; a possible D gene is TRBD1 (6 bases). The CDR3 runs 14 residues. Germline-derived CDR1 and CDR2 are SGHRS and YFSETQ. V lost 0 bases, J lost 3 bases, and 7 bases lay in between. For the CDR3, the DNA is TGCGCCAGCAGCTTGGGGACAGTTGGAAACACCATATATTTT. Encoded protein: CASSLGTVGNTIYF. Based on the CDR3 plus reference TRBV5-1 and TRBJ1-3, the full variable domain is KAGVTQTPRYLIKTRGQQVTLSCSPISGHRSVSWYQQTPGQGLQFLFEYFSETQRNKGNFPGRFSGRQFSNSRSEMNVSTLELGDSALYLCASSLGTVGNTIYFGEGSWLTVV.

The CDR3 here is CAGRHPLNTEAFF. As DNA, the CDR3 is TGTGCCGGAAGACACCCCCTGAACACTGAAGCTTTCTTT. The chain uses TRBV21-1 and TRBJ1-1; TRBD1 is the table's D call and was not checked against the DNA. TRBV21-1 is classified as a pseudogene. The length of the CDR3 is 13 residues.

The chain uses TRBV4-3 and TRBJ1-1; a weak D match, TRBD1 (6 bases). Germline V gene lookup returns CDR1 LGHNA and CDR2 YSLEER. The CDR3 sequence is 18 residues long. V lost 3 bases, J lost 5 bases, and 25 bases lay in between. CDR3 sequence reads: CASSQETQGWGRQTEAFF. Written as DNA, the CDR3 is TGCGCCAGCAGCCAGGAGACACAGGGATGGGGAAGGCAGACTGAAGCTTTCTTT.

This clone was counted once. The V call is TRBV28, the J call TRBJ2-7; 8 bases agree with TRBD2. With V trimmed by 3 bases and J by 6 bases, 16 bases remained unmatched. The germline V gene encodes CDR1 MDHEN and CDR2 SYDVKM. The CDR3 consists of 17 residues. CDR3 loop: CASSFPRGAGGSVEQYF. DNA of the CDR3: TGTGCCAGCAGTTTCCCAAGGGGTGCGGGGGGTTCGGTCGAGCAGTACTTC.

V is TRBV7-2 and J is TRBJ1-4, with 8 bases fitting TRBD1. The CDR3 loop spans 13 amino acids. Germline V gives CDR1 SGHTA, CDR2 FQGNSA. V was pared by 5 bases and J by 10 bases, with 6 bases of the junction left unmatched. CDR3 loop: CASSLGTGGKLFF. In DNA, the CDR3 is TGTGCCAGCAGCCTCGGGACAGGAGGAAAACTGTTTTTT.

V and J are TRBV6-5 and TRBJ1-2; 10 bases align to TRBD1. This CDR3 has 15 residues. The V gene's germline CDR1 is MNHEY and CDR2 SVGAGI. V shed 6 bases, J shed 3 bases, and the junction held 7 bases outside the gene matches. Written as DNA, the CDR3 is TGTGCCAGCAGAGACACCGGGACAGGGGACTATGGCTACACCTTC. Translation: CASRDTGTGDYGYTF.

The chain uses TRBV16 and TRBJ2-7; the D gene is possibly TRBD2 (5 bases). V lost 8 bases, J lost 0 bases, and 17 bases lay in between. Per the germline V gene, CDR1 is KGHSY and CDR2 is FQNENV. CDR3 length equals 15 residues. The CDR3 nucleotides read TGTGCCAGCGCCGCGGGCTCGGCGGCCTCCTACGAGCAGTACTTC. It specifies CASAAGSAASYEQYF.

The chain links TRBV5-1 to TRBJ2-7; TRBD1 matches at 10 bases. CDR1 and CDR2 (germline): SGHRS, YFSETQ. Losses at the gene ends were 1 base for V and 4 bases for J; bases not matched to a gene: 5. The CDR3 totals 15 residues. CDR3 loop: CASSLPGTGVYEQYF. The DNA for the CDR3 is TGCGCCAGCAGCTTGCCCGGGACAGGGGTATACGAGCAGTACTTC.

The chain joins TRBV30 to TRBJ1-2; no clear D. Trimming removed 0 bases at V and 4 bases at J, with 9 bases between. This CDR3 has 13 amino acids. Germline V gene data show CDR1 as GTSNPN and CDR2 as SVGIG (reference sequence). This CDR3 is CAWSVNRGYGYTF. The CDR3 DNA reads TGTGCCTGGAGTGTAAACCGAGGCTATGGCTACACCTTC. Drawing the rest from reference TRBV30 and TRBJ1-2, the complete variable domain is SQTIHQWPATLVQPVGSPLSLECTVEGTSNPNLYWYRQAAGRGLQLLFYSVGIGQISSEVPQNLSASRPQDRQFILSSKKLLLSDSGFYLCAWSVNRGYGYTFGSGTRLTVV.

This chain connects TRBV30 to TRBJ1-6, with TRBD1 matching over 10 bases. From germline, CDR1 is GTSNPN and CDR2 SVGIG (reference sequence). This CDR3 spans 14 amino acids. Trimming took 4 bases from V and 7 from J; bases not matched to a gene: 4. CDR3 sequence (DNA): TGTGCCTGGAAGACAGGGGGCGCGAATTCACCCCTCCACTTT. This codes for CAWKTGGANSPLHF. Together with reference TRBV30 and TRBJ1-6, the CDR3 gives the full variable domain: SQTIHQWPATLVQPVGSPLSLECTVEGTSNPNLYWYRQAAGRGLQLLFYSVGIGQISSEVPQNLSASRPQDRQFILSSKKLLLSDSGFYLCAWKTGGANSPLHFGNGTRLTVT.

The chain joins TRBV27 to TRBJ2-7; 9 bases map to TRBD1. CDR3 size: 13 residues. In germline, CDR1 is MNHEY, CDR2 SMNVEV (reference sequence). Germline trimming cut 5 bases from V and 4 bases from J; bases unmatched to any gene: 3. The CDR3 DNA sequence: TGTGCCAGCAGTAGACAGGGGGGATACGAGCAGTACTTC. Protein: CASSRQGGYEQYF.

The V call is TRBV9, the J call TRBJ2-3; 8 bases fit TRBD2. There are 15 residues in the CDR3. V lost 3 bases to trimming and J lost 2 bases; unmatched junction nucleotides: 5. The germline gives CDR1 SGDLS, CDR2 YYNGEE. The CDR3 protein is CASSAGGVLTDTQYF. In DNA form, the CDR3 reads TGTGCCAGCAGCGCCGGGGGGGTACTCACAGATACGCAGTATTTT.

The rearrangement links TRBV6-4 to TRBJ1-2; the D is unclear. CDR3 length equals 15 residues. Germline lookup yields CDR1 MRHNA and CDR2 SNTAGT. Trimming took 0 bases from V and 0 from J, leaving 8 bases between them. The CDR3 nucleotides are TGTGCCAGCAGTGACTCGGTGGGAGCTAACTATGGCTACACCTTC. Translated: CASSDSVGANYGYTF.

The rearrangement links TRBV7-2 to TRBJ2-1; 7 bases are shared with TRBD2. The germline V gene has CDR1 SGHTA and CDR2 FQGNSA. V lost 1 base and J lost 9; bases outside the gene matches: 6. The CDR3 is made up of 14 amino acids. The CDR3 is CASSLDAGVREQFF. The CDR3 DNA follows: TGTGCCAGCAGCTTAGACGCGGGGGTTCGTGAGCAGTTCTTC.

DNA for the CDR3: TGTGCCAGCTCACAGGGGACAGGGCCCTACGAGCAGTACTTC. This translates into CASSQGTGPYEQYF. V and J are TRBV18 and TRBJ2-7, with TRBD1 identical over 9 bases. CDR1 is KGHSH and CDR2 is LQKENI in the germline V gene. This CDR3 has 14 amino acids. The trim removed 4 bases at V and 2 bases at J, leaving 3 bases unmatched.

The chain links TRBV7-3 to TRBJ2-3; a possible D gene is TRBD2 (6 bases). The CDR3 is 15 amino acids. CDR1 is SGHTA, CDR2 FQGTGA, per germline. Trimming shortened V by 4 bases and J by 0 bases, and 11 bases separated the two germline ends. The CDR3 region has the DNA TGTGCCAGCAGCTCGGAGGGCGCTAGCACAGATACGCAGTATTTT. Protein sequence: CASSSEGASTDTQYF.

This clone was seen just once. The junction differs from germline at one of its ends, possibly a read error. J is TRBJ1-1 and V is TRBV7-2; a possible D gene is TRBD1 (6 bases). Germline V gives CDR1 SGHTA, CDR2 FQGNSA. This CDR3 comprises 13 residues. CDR3: CASTLGQNAEAFF. In nucleotides, the CDR3 is TGTGCCAGCACCTTAGGACAGAACGCTGAAGCTTTCTTT.